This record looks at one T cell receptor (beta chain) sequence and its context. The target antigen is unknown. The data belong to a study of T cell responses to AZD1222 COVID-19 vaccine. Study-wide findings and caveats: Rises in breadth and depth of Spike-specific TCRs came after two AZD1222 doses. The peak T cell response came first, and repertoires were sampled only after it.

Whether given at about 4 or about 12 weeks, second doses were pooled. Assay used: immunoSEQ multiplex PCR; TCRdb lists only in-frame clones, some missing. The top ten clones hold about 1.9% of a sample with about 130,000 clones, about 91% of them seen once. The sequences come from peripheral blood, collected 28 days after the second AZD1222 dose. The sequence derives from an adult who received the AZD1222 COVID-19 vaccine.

This CDR3 is CASSYSGEEGTEAFF. The CDR3 coding sequence is TGTGCCAGCAGTTACTCGGGGGAGGAAGGCACTGAAGCTTTCTTT. The chain uses TRBV6-6 and TRBJ1-1, with a tentative D call TRBD1 (5 bases). Trimming pared 0 bases from V and 4 bases from J, leaving 12 bases between. Germline V gene sequence: CDR1 MNHNY, CDR2 SVGAGI (reference sequence). This CDR3 has 15 residues.